These 12 T cell receptor beta chains came from one sample sequenced in a study of T cells in Graves' hyperthyroidism and ophthalmopathy. Researchers amplified the TCR beta CDR3 regions from RNA transcripts. HTBI primers were used for first-round RT-PCR of the TCR CDR3. From the multiplex PCR reads, TCRdb called clonotypes with MiXCR, one entry per CDR3 protein. The table lists about 610,000 distinct CDR3 sequences, roughly 14% of them singletons, with approximately 4.3% in the top ten. Sequencing input: blood. Receptor source: a woman in her forties with Graves' ophthalmopathy.

Ten or more counts support this clonotype. The V call is TRBV12-3 or TRBV12-4, the J call TRBJ1-1; maybe TRBD1 (6 bases). This CDR3 has 13 residues. V lost 10 bases to trimming and J lost 1 base, with 13 bases between them. CDR3 amino acids: CAINRGSNTEAFF. CDR3 coding DNA: TGTGCCATCAATAGGGGGTCGAACACTGAAGCTTTCTTT.

This clonotype was counted a single time. The chain has TRBV12-3 or TRBV12-4 and TRBJ1-5; 12 positions match TRBD1. V trimming: 3 bases; J trimming: 6 bases; junction bases outside the gene matches: 6. The CDR3 length is 16 residues. This CDR3 reads CASSFSGTGGGQPQHF. CDR3 in DNA: TGTGCCAGCAGTTTCTCCGGGACAGGGGGCGGTCAGCCCCAGCATTTT.

This clonotype was detected a few times. The genes are TRBV30 and TRBJ2-2; D uncertain. This CDR3 has 15 residues. V lost 3 bases and J lost 0, with 11 bases in between. Germline V gene lookup returns CDR1 GTSNPN and CDR2 SVGIG (reference sequence). This CDR3 reads CAWRLGNSNTGELFF. For the CDR3, the DNA is TGTGCCTGGAGATTGGGCAATTCGAACACCGGGGAGCTGTTTTTT.

This clonotype has a count of ten or more. This chain connects TRBV6-1 to TRBJ2-7; 10 positions agree with TRBD1. The length of the CDR3 is 15 residues. Germline-derived CDR1 and CDR2 are MNHNS and SASEGT. With V trimmed by 4 bases and J by 4 bases, 7 bases remained unmatched. DNA for the CDR3: TGTGCCAGCAGTGCCCACCGGGACAGGGGATACGAGCAGTACTTC. This encodes CASSAHRDRGYEQYF.

This clonotype was recorded many times. This chain uses TRBV7-9 with TRBJ1-2; D remains ambiguous. This CDR3 has 14 amino acids. Germline CDR1 reads SEHNR; CDR2 reads FQNEAQ (reference sequence). Trimming shortened V by 1 base and J by 7 bases, and 13 bases separated the two germline ends. CDR3 sequence reads: CASSLVGQAGGYTF. CDR3 bases: TGTGCCAGCAGCTTAGTAGGCCAGGCAGGTGGCTACACCTTC.

The table lists this clonotype with many counts. The chain is built from TRBV12-3 or TRBV12-4 and TRBJ2-7; tentative D call: TRBD2 (6 bases). The CDR3 sequence is 14 residues long. V lost 8 bases and J lost 0, with 14 bases in between. DNA for the CDR3: TGTGCCAGCGCCTGGGAGGACAACTCCTACGAGCAGTACTTC. This gives the protein CASAWEDNSYEQYF.

This clonotype was counted at least ten times. This chain uses TRBV2 with TRBJ1-1; 8 nucleotides match TRBD1. Germline V gene sequence: CDR1 SNHLY, CDR2 FYNNEI. With 6 bases clipped from V and 5 bases from J, the junction kept 8 bases outside the gene matches. CDR3 size: 14 residues. CDR3 DNA sequence: TGTGCCAGCAGGTCCACAGGGGGTGGTACTGAAGCTTTCTTT. Encoded protein: CASRSTGGGTEAFF.

In the case of this clonotype: This clone may be a read error of a much larger clone one base away. The CDR3 does not close with the conserved phenylalanine or tryptophan, likely indicating a read error. The rearrangement uses TRBV5-6 and TRBJ2-5; 10 bases fit TRBD1. With 4 bases clipped from V and 1 base from J, the junction kept 7 bases outside the gene matches. The CDR3 runs to 16 residues. The germline V gene has CDR1 SGHDT and CDR2 YYEEEE. In nucleotides, the CDR3 is TGTGCCAGCAGCGCTCCCGGGACAGGGGCCCAAGAGACCCAGTACCTC. This sequence encodes CASSAPGTGAQETQYL.

The rearrangement joins TRBV20-1 to TRBJ2-5; TRBD2 matches 10 bases. This CDR3 has 17 residues. V was pared by 0 bases and J by 3 bases, with 10 bases of the junction left unmatched. Per germline, CDR1 DFQATT and CDR2 SNEGSKA (reference sequence). This CDR3 reads CSARDQKAGGPEETQYF. The CDR3 DNA reads as TGCAGTGCTAGAGATCAGAAAGCGGGAGGGCCGGAAGAGACCCAGTACTTC.

At least ten counts were recorded for this clonotype. The genes are TRBV24-1 and TRBJ1-2; D unresolved. From germline, CDR1 is KGHDR and CDR2 SFDVKD. Trimming cost V 1 base and J 1 base, with 6 bases left between them. This CDR3 spans 14 amino acids. The CDR3 here is CATSDFRNNYGYTF. The CDR3 coding sequence is TGTGCCACCAGTGATTTTAGGAATAACTATGGCTACACCTTC.

This clonotype was observed at least ten times. V and J are TRBV7-2 and TRBJ2-7, with D tentatively TRBD2 (5 bases). The CDR3 length is 15 residues. V lost 2 bases and J 0 bases, leaving 11 bases between the germline ends. Per germline, CDR1 SGHTA and CDR2 FQGNSA. Here the CDR3 DNA reads TGTGCCAGCAGCTTACTGGAGGTCGACTCCTACGAGCAGTACTTC. Protein sequence: CASSLLEVDSYEQYF. The entire variable domain, with the rest obtained from reference TRBV7-2 and TRBJ2-7, is as follows: GAGVSQSPSNKVTEKGKDVELRCDPISGHTALYWYRQSLGQGLEFLIYFQGNSAPDKSGLPSDRFSAERTGGSVSTLTIQRTQQEDSAVYLCASSLLEVDSYEQYFGPGTRLTVT.

The CDR3 region is CASSLQGPEGNTEAFF. In DNA form, the CDR3 reads TGCGCCAGCAGCTTGCAGGGGCCGGAGGGAAACACTGAAGCTTTCTTT. The chain uses TRBV5-1 and TRBJ1-1; perhaps TRBD1 as D (6 bases). Per the germline V gene, CDR1 is SGHRS and CDR2 is YFSETQ. The V gene lost 1 base and the J gene lost 2 bases, with 15 bases spanning the gap. The CDR3 is 16 residues long.